The 27 T cell receptor beta chains reported below all come from one sample, sequenced in a study of shared clonotypes between healthy human individuals. CD45RO-negative cells were positively selected for CCR7, leaving out terminally differentiated effector memory CD45RA+ cells. The assay was immunoSEQ multiplex PCR, and TCRdb's table has in-frame clones only and misses some. The repertoire includes 1.5 million to 2.5 million clones, just under 95% of them detected once, and roughly 1% sits in the top ten. The source material was naive CD8+ T cells sorted from blood. The receptor set was obtained from a man between 18 and 29 years old in good health.

This clone was detected once. V usage is TRBV19 and J usage is TRBJ2-1; D is ambiguous. The CDR3 totals 14 residues. The germline V gene encodes CDR1 LNHDA and CDR2 SQIVND (reference sequence). With 10 bases removed from V and 3 bases from J, the gap between germline ends came to 16 bases. The DNA for the CDR3 is TGTGCCACCCGAATGGCAGCAAGCTACAATGAGCAGTTCTTC. Residues: CATRMAASYNEQFF.

CDR3 sequence (DNA): TGTGCCAGTAGTATTGAGGTGAGGGAGACCCAGTACTTC. Its protein product is CASSIEVRETQYF. The gene calls are TRBV19 and TRBJ2-5, with D unresolved. Trimming removed 3 bases at V and 5 bases at J, with 10 bases between. Germline V gene sequence: CDR1 LNHDA, CDR2 SQIVND (reference sequence). CDR3 size: 13 residues.

The V and J genes are TRBV29-1 and TRBJ2-7; 7 bases match TRBD1. The length of the CDR3 is 14 residues. The V gene end was trimmed by 2 bases and the J gene end by 1 base; junction bases not matched to a gene: 5. Looked up from germline, CDR1 is SQVTM and CDR2 is ANQGSEA. This CDR3 reads CSVERSGGSYEQYF. CDR3 in DNA: TGCAGCGTTGAACGCTCAGGGGGATCCTACGAGCAGTACTTC.

On this clone: A junction end diverges from the germline sequence, so it may reflect a read error. This rearrangement joins TRBV27 to TRBJ2-7; no clear D. Germline CDR1 MNHEY, CDR2 SMNVEV (reference sequence). The CDR3 runs to 8 residues. As DNA, the CDR3 is TGTGCCAGCAGTCCTCCCCACTTC. This encodes CASSPPHF.

The CDR3 region is CASSTGQGFLGNTEAFF. The CDR3 nucleotides are TGTGCCAGCAGTACGGGACAAGGATTTCTAGGGAACACTGAAGCTTTCTTT. The rearrangement links TRBV27 to TRBJ1-1, with a weak D call TRBD1 (6 bases). CDR1 is MNHEY and CDR2 is SMNVEV in the germline V gene (reference sequence). The CDR3 is 17 amino acids. V dropped 5 bases and J dropped 1 base, with 20 bases sitting between them.

The rearrangement links TRBV6-5 to TRBJ1-4; no clear D gene. This CDR3 has 14 amino acids. V gave up 2 bases and J gave up 3 bases, with 7 bases separating them. The V gene's germline CDR1 is MNHEY and CDR2 SVGAGI. The CDR3 protein is CASSYRESNEKLFF. CDR3 nucleotides: TGTGCCAGCAGTTACCGGGAGTCTAATGAAAAACTGTTTTTT.

The chain uses TRBV7-9 and TRBJ1-2, with a weak D call TRBD1 (5 bases). The V gene lost 5 bases and the J gene lost 4 bases, with 17 bases spanning the gap. Germline CDR1 is SEHNR and CDR2 is FQNEAQ (reference sequence). The CDR3 loop spans 15 amino acids. For the CDR3, the DNA is TGTGCCAGCAGCCTCTCGGGGGGTCCCTCCTATGGCTACACCTTC. Its protein product is CASSLSGGPSYGYTF.

In its sample, this clone was seen once. The chain carries TRBV30 and TRBJ1-1; D unresolved. The length of the CDR3 is 13 residues. Germline values: CDR1 GTSNPN, CDR2 SVGIG (reference sequence). V dropped 4 bases and J dropped 1 base, with 10 bases sitting between them. Here the CDR3 DNA reads TGTGCCTGGATCCCTTCGACGAACACTGAAGCTTTCTTT. Translating gives CAWIPSTNTEAFF.

The genes are TRBV14 and TRBJ1-6; D might be TRBD1 (6 bases). CDR3 length: 15 residues. Trimming left V 1 base short and J 9 bases short, with 13 bases between. Germline V gene sequence: CDR1 SGHDN, CDR2 FVKESK. Here the CDR3 DNA reads TGTGCCAGCAGCCAAGCCGCAGGGGCGGGTTCACCCCTCCACTTT. Its translation is CASSQAAGAGSPLHF.

This clone was picked up a small number of times. Other DNA variants within this sample encode the same CDR3. The chain employs TRBV9 and TRBJ1-1; maybe TRBD1 (5 bases). V was clipped by 0 bases and J by 3 bases, with 9 bases between them. CDR1 is SGDLS and CDR2 is YYNGEE in the germline V gene. This CDR3 has 14 amino acids. This chain's CDR3 is CASSVGLGDTEAFF. DNA for the CDR3: TGTGCCAGCAGCGTAGGGCTGGGGGACACTGAAGCTTTCTTT.

V usage is TRBV7-2 and J usage is TRBJ2-3, with 8 bases aligning to TRBD2. Trimming took 0 bases from V and 3 from J; bases not matched to a gene: 17. The CDR3 consists of 20 residues. Germline assignment: CDR1 SGHTA and CDR2 FQGNSA. The CDR3 spells CASSLANRFSREVLTDTQYF. The CDR3 DNA follows: TGTGCCAGCAGCTTAGCGAATAGGTTTTCGCGGGAGGTATTGACAGATACGCAGTATTTT.

The gene calls are TRBV7-2 and TRBJ2-1; D is uncertain. This CDR3 contains 12 residues. Germline V gene sequence: CDR1 SGHTA, CDR2 FQGNSA. The V end lost 4 bases, the J end lost 9 bases, and 10 bases lay between the germline ends. CDR3 in amino acids: CASSSDRFEQFF. The CDR3 DNA reads as TGTGCCAGCAGCTCGGACCGTTTTGAGCAGTTCTTC. Supplemented by reference TRBV7-2 and TRBJ2-1, the full variable domain reads GAGVSQSPSNKVTEKGKDVELRCDPISGHTALYWYRQSLGQGLEFLIYFQGNSAPDKSGLPSDRFSAERTGGSVSTLTIQRTQQEDSAVYLCASSSDRFEQFFGPGTRLTVL.

This sequence joins TRBV7-6 and TRBJ2-7; TRBD1 might be the D (5 bases). Trimming shortened V by 3 bases and J by 4 bases, and 10 bases separated the two germline ends. This CDR3 spans 13 amino acids. Looked up from germline, CDR1 is SGHVS and CDR2 is FNYEAQ. For the CDR3, the DNA is TGTGCCAGCAGCTTCGACAGAGATTACGAGCAGTACTTC. Protein product: CASSFDRDYEQYF.

The chain has TRBV4-3 and TRBJ2-5; D gene ambiguous. V was cut by 4 bases and J by 3 bases, with 15 bases left in between. Germline V gene sequence: CDR1 LGHNA, CDR2 YSLEER. The CDR3 loop spans 15 amino acids. CDR3 loop: CASSLLYHAKETQYF. The CDR3 region has the DNA TGCGCCAGCAGCCTGCTCTATCACGCAAAAGAGACCCAGTACTTC.

This chain uses TRBV28 with TRBJ1-1; D not certain. V lost 7 bases and J lost 7, with 10 bases in between. This CDR3 is built from 11 residues. The germline V gene has CDR1 MDHEN and CDR2 SYDVKM. The chain's CDR3 is CASNEGSEAFF. DNA for the CDR3: TGTGCCAGCAACGAGGGTAGTGAAGCTTTCTTT. The entire variable domain, with the rest obtained from reference TRBV28 and TRBJ1-1, is as follows: DVKVTQSSRYLVKRTGEKVFLECVQDMDHENMFWYRQDPGLGLRLIYFSYDVKMKEKGDIPEGYSVSREKKERFSLILESASTNQTSMYLCASNEGSEAFFGQGTRLTVV.

The chain joins TRBV7-9 to TRBJ1-1; a weak D match, TRBD1 (5 bases). In germline, CDR1 is SEHNR, CDR2 FQNEAQ (reference sequence). This CDR3 region has 12 residues. V was clipped by 5 bases and J by 6 bases, with 10 bases between them. CDR3 nucleotide sequence: TGTGCCAGCAGCCCCCCGGGGGCTGAAGCTTTCTTT. Its protein product is CASSPPGAEAFF.

The chain has TRBV5-6 and TRBJ2-1; D remains unclear. V lost 2 bases to trimming and J lost 2 bases, with 14 bases between them. This CDR3 region has 16 residues. CDR1 is SGHDT, CDR2 YYEEEE, per germline. The CDR3 bases are TGTGCCAGCAGCTTTATAACCGGAGAGACCTACAATGAGCAGTTCTTC. Its translation is CASSFITGETYNEQFF. Full variable domain (rest looked up from reference TRBV5-6 and TRBJ2-1): DAGVTQSPTHLIKTRGQQVTLRCSPKSGHDTVSWYQQALGQGPQFIFQYYEEEERQRGNFPDRFSGHQFPNYSSELNVNALLLGDSALYLCASSFITGETYNEQFFGPGTRLTVL.

The J gene is TRBJ2-7, the V gene TRBV13, with D possibly matching TRBD2 (6 bases). V was shortened by 5 bases and J by 0 bases, with 17 bases between the two germline ends. Germline CDR1 PRHDT, CDR2 FYEKMQ (reference sequence). The CDR3 length is 16 residues. For the CDR3, the DNA is TGTGCCAGCAGCACGACGGGGGTTAGGAGCTCCTACGAGCAGTACTTC. It specifies CASSTTGVRSSYEQYF.

The chain carries TRBV5-1 and TRBJ2-7, with a weak D call TRBD2 (6 bases). The ends were cut back, 2 bases at V and 2 bases at J, with 14 bases in the middle. The CDR3 contains 15 residues. Germline V gives CDR1 SGHRS, CDR2 YFSETQ. CDR3 sequence: CASSFSGGETYEQYF. CDR3 DNA sequence: TGCGCCAGCAGCTTCTCTGGCGGGGAGACCTACGAGCAGTACTTC.

This chain connects TRBV7-9 to TRBJ2-5; no clear D. CDR1 is SEHNR and CDR2 is FQNEAQ in the germline V gene (reference sequence). V dropped 3 bases and J dropped 1 base, with 9 bases sitting between them. CDR3 length equals 14 residues. This CDR3 is CASSLAAIQETQYF. The CDR3 DNA is TGTGCCAGCAGCTTGGCGGCGATCCAAGAGACCCAGTACTTC.

The chain has TRBV15 and TRBJ2-1, with D possibly being TRBD1 or TRBD2 (5 bases each). Trimming cost V 4 bases and J 9 bases, with 16 bases left between them. In germline, CDR1 is LNHNV, CDR2 YYDKDF (reference sequence). The CDR3 loop spans 14 amino acids. This chain's CDR3 is CATSKLERGVEQFF. The CDR3 DNA reads as TGTGCCACCAGCAAGCTAGAGAGAGGGGTTGAGCAGTTCTTC.

The genes are TRBV30 and TRBJ1-2; 7 bases fit TRBD1. This CDR3 comprises 13 residues. From germline, CDR1 is GTSNPN and CDR2 SVGIG (reference sequence). V dropped 2 bases and J dropped 6; count of bases not matched to a gene: 6. The CDR3 DNA is TGTGCCTGGAGTCTCCAGGGGGGTGATGGCTACACCTTC. Its translation is CAWSLQGGDGYTF.

The chain is built from TRBV28 and TRBJ2-1; D may be TRBD1 (6 bases). Germline CDR1 reads MDHEN; CDR2 reads SYDVKM. V was pared by 5 bases and J by 0 bases, with 14 bases between. This CDR3 comprises 16 residues. This CDR3 reads CASSPNTGYSYNEQFF. CDR3 in DNA: TGTGCCAGCAGTCCCAATACAGGGTACTCCTACAATGAGCAGTTCTTC.

The V and J genes are TRBV5-1 and TRBJ1-3; no clear D. Germline V CDR1 and CDR2: SGHRS, YFSETQ. Trimming took off 0 bases at V and 0 bases at J, with 7 bases between the two ends. CDR3 length equals 15 residues. In DNA form, the CDR3 reads TGCGCCAGCAGCTTGGGGGTCTCCTCTGGAAACACCATATATTTT. This encodes CASSLGVSSGNTIYF.

The chain combines TRBV2 with TRBJ2-7, with unresolved D. V dropped 3 bases and J dropped 3 bases, with 18 bases sitting between them. This CDR3 has 16 amino acids. Germline assignment: CDR1 SNHLY and CDR2 FYNNEI. The CDR3 loop reads CASSDEGRLASYEQYF. CDR3 nucleotides: TGTGCCAGCAGTGATGAAGGCAGACTCGCCAGCTACGAGCAGTACTTC.

The rearrangement joins TRBV2 to TRBJ2-7; weak D call: TRBD1 (6 bases). Germline V CDR1 and CDR2: SNHLY, FYNNEI. The V and J ends lost 1 base and 4 bases respectively, with 11 bases between them. The CDR3 contains 14 residues. CDR3 sequence reads: CASSEGSGEYEQYF. In DNA form, the CDR3 reads TGTGCCAGCAGTGAAGGGTCAGGGGAGTACGAGCAGTACTTC.

The V and J genes are TRBV4-1 and TRBJ2-7; D not certain. This CDR3 is built from 16 residues. The germline gives CDR1 MGHRA, CDR2 YSYEKL. The V end was cut by 0 bases, the J end by 3 bases, with 15 bases between. CDR3 amino acids: CASSQDVGSSVYEQYF. The DNA for the CDR3 is TGCGCCAGCAGCCAAGATGTCGGCAGCTCCGTCTACGAGCAGTACTTC.